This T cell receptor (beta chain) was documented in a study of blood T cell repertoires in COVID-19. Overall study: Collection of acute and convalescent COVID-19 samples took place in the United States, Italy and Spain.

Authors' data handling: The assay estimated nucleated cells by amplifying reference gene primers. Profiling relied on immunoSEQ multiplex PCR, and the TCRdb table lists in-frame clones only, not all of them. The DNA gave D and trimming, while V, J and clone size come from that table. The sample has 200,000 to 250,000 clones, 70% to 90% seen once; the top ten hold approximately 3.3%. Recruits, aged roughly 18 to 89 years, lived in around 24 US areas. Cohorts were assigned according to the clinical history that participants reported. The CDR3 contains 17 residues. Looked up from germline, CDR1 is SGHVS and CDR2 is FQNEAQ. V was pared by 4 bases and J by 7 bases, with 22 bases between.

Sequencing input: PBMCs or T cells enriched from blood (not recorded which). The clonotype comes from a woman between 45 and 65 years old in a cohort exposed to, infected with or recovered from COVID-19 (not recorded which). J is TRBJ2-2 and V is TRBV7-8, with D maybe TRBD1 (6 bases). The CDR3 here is CASSSLGQPYWSGELFF. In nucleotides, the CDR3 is TGTGCCAGCAGCTCACTCGGACAGCCCTATTGGAGCGGGGAGCTGTTTTTT.